This TCR beta chain was obtained from a study of CD8 T cells in Susac syndrome. Sequencing of TCR beta, carried out with a high-throughput approach, was applied to CD8+ and CD4+ T cells from the blood. Matching for age and sex applied to the controls, who were healthy donors. Negative isolation was used for CD8+ and CD4+ T cells, and FACS enrichment was applied to TEMRA cells. The V gene's germline CDR1 is DFQATT and CDR2 SNEGSKA (reference sequence). V shed 4 bases and J shed 6 bases, with 10 bases lying between them. The CDR3 sequence is 12 residues long. Reverse transcription of roughly 0.45 to 1 ug RNA used random hexamers. TCRdb reanalysed the immunoSEQ multiplex PCR reads using MiXCR and keeps one entry per CDR3 protein. The profile shows fewer than 200,000 distinct CDR3 sequences, over 85% of them singletons. General observations from the study: Acknowledgment was made by the study that its TCR sequencing and HLA analysis involved a relatively small number of individuals.

As concerns this clonotype: Its antigen remains unidentified.

This chain uses TRBV20-1 with TRBJ2-1; the D is unclear. The clonotype originates from a human donor in good health. The sequencing input was CD4+ T cells from PBMCs. CDR3 loop: CSATASSNEQFF. Here the CDR3 DNA reads TGCAGTGCTACGGCGTCTAGCAATGAGCAGTTCTTC.